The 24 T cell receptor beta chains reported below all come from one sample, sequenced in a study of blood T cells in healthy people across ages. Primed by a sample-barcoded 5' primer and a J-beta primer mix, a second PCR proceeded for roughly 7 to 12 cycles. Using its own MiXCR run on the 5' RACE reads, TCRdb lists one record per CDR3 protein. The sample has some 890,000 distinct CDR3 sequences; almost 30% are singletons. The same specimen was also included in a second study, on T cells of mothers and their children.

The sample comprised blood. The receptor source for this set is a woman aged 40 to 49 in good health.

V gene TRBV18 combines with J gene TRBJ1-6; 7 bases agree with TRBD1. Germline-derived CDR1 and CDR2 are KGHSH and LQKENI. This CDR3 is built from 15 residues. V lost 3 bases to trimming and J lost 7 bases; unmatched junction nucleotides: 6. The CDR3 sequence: CASSPEQGRNSPLHF. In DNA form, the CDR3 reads TGTGCCAGCTCACCGGAACAGGGGAGGAATTCACCCCTCCACTTT.

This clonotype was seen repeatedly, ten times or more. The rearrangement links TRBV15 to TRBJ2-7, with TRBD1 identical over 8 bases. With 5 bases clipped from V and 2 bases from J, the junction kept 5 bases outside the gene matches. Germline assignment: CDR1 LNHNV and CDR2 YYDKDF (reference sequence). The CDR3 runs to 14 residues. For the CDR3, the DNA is TGTGCCACCAGCGGAGGACAGGGACCCTACGAGCAGTACTTC. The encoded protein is CATSGGQGPYEQYF.

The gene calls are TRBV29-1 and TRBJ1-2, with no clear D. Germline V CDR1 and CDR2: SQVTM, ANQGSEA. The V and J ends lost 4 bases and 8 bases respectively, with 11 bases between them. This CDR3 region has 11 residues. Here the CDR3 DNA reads TGCAGCGTTGTGTCTGGAATCGGCTACACCTTC. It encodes CSVVSGIGYTF.

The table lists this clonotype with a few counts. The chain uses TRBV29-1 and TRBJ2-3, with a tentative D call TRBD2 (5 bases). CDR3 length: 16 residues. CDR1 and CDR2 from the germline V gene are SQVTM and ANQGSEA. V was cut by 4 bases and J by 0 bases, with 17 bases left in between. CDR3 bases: TGCAGCGTTGTTTTGGAAGGGAGTCGGAGCACAGATACGCAGTATTTT. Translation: CSVVLEGSRSTDTQYF.

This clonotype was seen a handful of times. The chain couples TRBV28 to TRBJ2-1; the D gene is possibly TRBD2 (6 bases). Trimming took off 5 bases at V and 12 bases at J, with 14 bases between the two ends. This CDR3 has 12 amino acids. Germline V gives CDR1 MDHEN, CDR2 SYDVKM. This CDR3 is CASSRTRERQFF. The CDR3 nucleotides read TGTGCCAGCAGTCGAACCCGGGAGCGGCAGTTCTTC.

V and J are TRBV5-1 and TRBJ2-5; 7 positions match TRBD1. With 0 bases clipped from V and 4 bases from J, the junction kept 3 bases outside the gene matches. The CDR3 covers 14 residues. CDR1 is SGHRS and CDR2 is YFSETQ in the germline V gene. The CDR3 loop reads CASSLGGQRETQYF. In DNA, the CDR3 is TGCGCCAGCAGCTTGGGGGGACAGCGAGAGACCCAGTACTTC.

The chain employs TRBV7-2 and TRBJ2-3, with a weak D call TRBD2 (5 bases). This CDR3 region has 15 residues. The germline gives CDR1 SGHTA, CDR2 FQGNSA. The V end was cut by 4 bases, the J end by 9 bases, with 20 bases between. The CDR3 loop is CASSSLTLDLSTQYF. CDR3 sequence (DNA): TGTGCCAGCAGCTCCCTAACCTTGGACTTATCCACGCAGTATTTT.

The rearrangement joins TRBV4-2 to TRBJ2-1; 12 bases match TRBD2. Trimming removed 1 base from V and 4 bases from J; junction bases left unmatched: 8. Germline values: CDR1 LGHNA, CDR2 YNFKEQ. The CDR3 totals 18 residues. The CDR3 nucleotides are TGTGCCAGCAGCCAAGGCTCGACTAGCGGGGGCCCTTACAATGAGCAGTTCTTC. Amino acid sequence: CASSQGSTSGGPYNEQFF.

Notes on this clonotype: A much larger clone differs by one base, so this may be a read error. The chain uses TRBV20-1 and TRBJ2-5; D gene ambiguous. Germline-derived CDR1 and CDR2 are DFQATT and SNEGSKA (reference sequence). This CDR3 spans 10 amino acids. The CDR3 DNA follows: TGCAGTGCTAGAGTAGAGACCCGGTACTTC. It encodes CSARVETRYF.

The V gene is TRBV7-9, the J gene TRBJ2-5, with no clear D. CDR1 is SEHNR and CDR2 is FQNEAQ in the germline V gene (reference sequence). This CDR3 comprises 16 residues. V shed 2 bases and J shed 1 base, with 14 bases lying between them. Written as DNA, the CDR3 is TGTGCCAGCAGCTTATTCGAGGTCGGAATCCAAGAGACCCAGTACTTC. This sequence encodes CASSLFEVGIQETQYF.

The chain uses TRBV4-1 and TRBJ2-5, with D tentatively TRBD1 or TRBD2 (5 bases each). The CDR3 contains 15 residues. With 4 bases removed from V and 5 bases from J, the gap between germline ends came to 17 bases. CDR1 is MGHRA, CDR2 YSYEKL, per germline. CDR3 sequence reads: CASSPGTTAVETQYF. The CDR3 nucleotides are TGCGCCAGCAGCCCCGGGACCACCGCCGTGGAGACCCAGTACTTC.

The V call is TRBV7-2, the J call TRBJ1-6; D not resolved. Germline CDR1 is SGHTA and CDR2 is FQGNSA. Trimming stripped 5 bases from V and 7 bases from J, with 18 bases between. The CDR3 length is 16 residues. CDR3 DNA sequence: TGTGCCAGCAGCAAGGGATCGGGTGCTGGGAATTCACCCCTCCACTTT. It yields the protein CASSKGSGAGNSPLHF.

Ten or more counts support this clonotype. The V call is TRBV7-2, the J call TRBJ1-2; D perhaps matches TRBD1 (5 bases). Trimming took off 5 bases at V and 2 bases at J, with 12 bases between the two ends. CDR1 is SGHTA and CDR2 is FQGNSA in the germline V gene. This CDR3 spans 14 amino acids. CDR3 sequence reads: CASSHRGENYGYTF. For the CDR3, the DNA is TGTGCCAGCAGCCACCGGGGCGAGAACTATGGCTACACCTTC.

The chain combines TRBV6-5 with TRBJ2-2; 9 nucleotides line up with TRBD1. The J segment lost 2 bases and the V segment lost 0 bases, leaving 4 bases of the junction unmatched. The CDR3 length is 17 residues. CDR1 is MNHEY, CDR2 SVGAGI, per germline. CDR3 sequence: CASSYSGQGTNTGELFF. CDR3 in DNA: TGTGCCAGCAGTTACTCTGGACAGGGGACAAACACCGGGGAGCTGTTTTTT.

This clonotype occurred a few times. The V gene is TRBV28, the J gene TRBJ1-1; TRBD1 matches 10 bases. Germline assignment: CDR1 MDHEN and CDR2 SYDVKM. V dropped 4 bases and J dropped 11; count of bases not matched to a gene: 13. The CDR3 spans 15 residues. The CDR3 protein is CASSYTLGQGTKAFF. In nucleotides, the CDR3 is TGTGCCAGCAGTTACACTCTGGGACAGGGGACCAAGGCTTTCTTT.

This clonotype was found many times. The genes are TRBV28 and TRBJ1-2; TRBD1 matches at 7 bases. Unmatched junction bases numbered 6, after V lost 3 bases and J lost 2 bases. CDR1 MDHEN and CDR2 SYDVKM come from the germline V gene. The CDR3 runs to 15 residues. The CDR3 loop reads CASSLTGTGNYGYTF. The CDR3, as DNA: TGTGCCAGCAGTTTGACAGGGACGGGGAACTATGGCTACACCTTC.

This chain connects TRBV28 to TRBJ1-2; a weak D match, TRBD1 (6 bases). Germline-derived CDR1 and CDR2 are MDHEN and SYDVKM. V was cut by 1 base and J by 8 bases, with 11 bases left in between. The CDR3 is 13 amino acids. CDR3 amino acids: CASSLSGARGYTF. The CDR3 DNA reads TGTGCCAGCAGTTTATCGGGGGCGCGGGGCTACACCTTC.

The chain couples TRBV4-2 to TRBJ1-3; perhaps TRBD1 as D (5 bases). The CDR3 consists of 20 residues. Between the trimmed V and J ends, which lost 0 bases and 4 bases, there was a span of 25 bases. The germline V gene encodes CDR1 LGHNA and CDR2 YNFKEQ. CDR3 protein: CASSQEVRTIEISLGNTIYF. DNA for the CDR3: TGTGCCAGCAGCCAAGAAGTCCGGACAATCGAAATTTCTCTGGGAAACACCATATATTTT.

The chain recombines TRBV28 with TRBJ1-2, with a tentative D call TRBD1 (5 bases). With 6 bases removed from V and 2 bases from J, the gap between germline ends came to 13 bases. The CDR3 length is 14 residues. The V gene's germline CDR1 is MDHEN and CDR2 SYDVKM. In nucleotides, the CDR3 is TGTGCCAGCAGGTCTCAGGGACTAAACTATGGCTACACCTTC. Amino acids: CASRSQGLNYGYTF.

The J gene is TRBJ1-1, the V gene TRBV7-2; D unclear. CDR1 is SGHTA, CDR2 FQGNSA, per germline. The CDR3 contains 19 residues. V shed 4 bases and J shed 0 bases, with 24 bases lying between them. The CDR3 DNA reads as TGTGCCAGCAGCTCAGGAGGAGGAGGCAGATGGACGGTGAACACTGAAGCTTTCTTT. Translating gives CASSSGGGGRWTVNTEAFF.

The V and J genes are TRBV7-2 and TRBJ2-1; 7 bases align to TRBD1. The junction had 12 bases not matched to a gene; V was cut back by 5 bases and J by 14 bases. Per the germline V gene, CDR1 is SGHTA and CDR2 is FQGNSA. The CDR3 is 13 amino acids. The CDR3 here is CASSPSRLTGKFF. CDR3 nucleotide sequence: TGTGCCAGCAGCCCCTCTAGGTTGACAGGGAAGTTCTTC.

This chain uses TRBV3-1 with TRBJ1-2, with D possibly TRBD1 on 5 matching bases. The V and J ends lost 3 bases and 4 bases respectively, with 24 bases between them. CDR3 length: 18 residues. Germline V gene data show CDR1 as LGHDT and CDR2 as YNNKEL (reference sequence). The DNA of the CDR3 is TGTGCCAGCAGCCAGCGGGGGAGGGGACGCGCCACCCTCTATGGCTACACCTTC. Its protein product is CASSQRGRGRATLYGYTF.

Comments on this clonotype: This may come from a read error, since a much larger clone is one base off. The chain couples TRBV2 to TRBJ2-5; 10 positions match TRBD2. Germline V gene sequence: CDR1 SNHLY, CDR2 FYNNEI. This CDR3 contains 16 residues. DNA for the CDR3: TGTGCCAGCAGGGAAGGACGAGCGGGGGGGCCAGAGACCCAGTACTTC. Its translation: CASREGRAGGPETQYF.

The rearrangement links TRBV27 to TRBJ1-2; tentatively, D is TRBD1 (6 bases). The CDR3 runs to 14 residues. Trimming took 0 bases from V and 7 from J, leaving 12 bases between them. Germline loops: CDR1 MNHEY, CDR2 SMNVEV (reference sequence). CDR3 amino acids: CASSLSGAGIGYTF. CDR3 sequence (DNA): TGTGCCAGCAGTTTATCGGGGGCAGGAATTGGCTACACCTTC.